This TCR beta chain was recovered during a study of T cell responses to AZD1222 COVID-19 vaccine. Regarding the study as a whole: Among those given AZD1222, only five or six were seropositive at baseline. Spike was spanned by vaccine-associated CD4 TCRs, with dominance at 160-218 and 743-854. Of spike-specific TCRs, nearly half reportedly target regions left unmutated in variants. It should be noted that donors were predominantly white British and more often female, and clonal diversity was possibly underestimated.

Clones were sequenced by immunoSEQ multiplex PCR, and TCRdb holds only the in-frame ones, with some missing. Of about 140,000 clones listed, about 92% were seen once; the top ten hold 3.5% to 4.5%. In regard to this clone: As yet, its antigen is unknown.

The CDR3 has 16 amino acids. From germline, CDR1 is SNHLY and CDR2 FYNNEI. V was pared by 2 bases and J by 4 bases, with 15 bases between. The sample was peripheral blood, taken 28 days after the second AZD1222 dose. The receptor's source is an adult who received the AZD1222 COVID-19 vaccine. This chain joins TRBV2 and TRBJ2-1, with D maybe TRBD2 (5 bases). The CDR3 DNA is TGTGCCAGCAGTGAATCCGATGGCGGAGGATACAATGAGCAGTTCTTC. Translation gives CASSESDGGGYNEQFF. Looking up the rest from reference TRBV2 and TRBJ2-1 gives the full variable domain: EPEVTQTPSHQVTQMGQEVILRCVPISNHLYFYWYRQILGQKVEFLVSFYNNEISEKSEIFDDQFSVERPDGSNFTLKIRSTKLEDSAMYFCASSESDGGGYNEQFFGPGTRLTVL.